These 8 T cell receptor beta chains were sequenced from one sample in a study of blood T cell repertoires in COVID-19. Using immunoSEQ multiplex PCR, the repertoire was profiled, and TCRdb retains in-frame clones only, with some absent. Found here are about 200,000 clones, roughly four fifths of them singletons; the top ten hold less than 15%. Source material: peripheral blood. The receptors derive from a middle-aged woman with acute or convalescent COVID-19.

This chain connects TRBV24-1 to TRBJ2-1; 12 nucleotides match TRBD2. V shed 7 bases, J shed 10 bases, and the junction held 7 bases outside the gene matches. Germline V gives CDR1 KGHDR, CDR2 SFDVKD. This CDR3 region has 14 residues. The CDR3 reads CATRAGLAGGEQFF. The CDR3 nucleotides are TGTGCCACCAGAGCGGGACTAGCGGGTGGAGAGCAGTTCTTC.

DNA of the CDR3: TGCGCCAGCAGCTTGAGGGGACTAGCGTCCGTCCCCGGGGAGCTGTTTTTT. This translates into CASSLRGLASVPGELFF. This chain connects TRBV5-1 to TRBJ2-2, with TRBD2 matching 10 bases. J lost 6 bases, V lost 1 base, and 9 bases had no gene match. CDR1 SGHRS and CDR2 YFSETQ come from the germline V gene. The CDR3 contains 17 residues.

V is TRBV11-3 and J is TRBJ2-5, with 7 bases lining up with TRBD1. The germline V gene encodes CDR1 SGHNT and CDR2 YENEEA. The V and J ends lost 1 base and 1 base, in that order; junction bases with no gene match: 3. CDR3 length: 15 amino acids. The CDR3 is CASSLGGQFQETQYF. The DNA of the CDR3 is TGTGCCAGCAGCTTAGGGGGACAGTTCCAAGAGACCCAGTACTTC.

This clone came up a few times. The DNA of the CDR3 is TGTGCCAGCACCCGGACAGGGGTACGAGAGCAGTACTTC. Translated, it gives CASTRTGVREQYF. The chain has TRBV2 and TRBJ2-7; TRBD1 matches at 9 bases. Trimming removed 7 bases from V and 7 bases from J; junction bases left unmatched: 8. Per the germline V gene, CDR1 is SNHLY and CDR2 is FYNNEI. The CDR3 sequence is 13 residues long. The entire variable domain, with the rest obtained from reference TRBV2 and TRBJ2-7, is as follows: EPEVTQTPSHQVTQMGQEVILRCVPISNHLYFYWYRQILGQKVEFLVSFYNNEISEKSEIFDDQFSVERPDGSNFTLKIRSTKLEDSAMYFCASTRTGVREQYFGPGTRLTVT.

This clone was detected only once. The chain couples TRBV3-1 (or the pseudogene TRBV3-2) to TRBJ2-3; D possibly corresponds to TRBD2 (6 bases). V was clipped by 3 bases and J by 2 bases, with 15 bases between them. The CDR3 runs to 16 residues. CDR1 and CDR2 from the germline V gene are LGHDT and YNNKEL (reference sequence). This CDR3 reads CASSQAFSRDTDTQYF. The CDR3 DNA reads as TGTGCCAGCAGCCAGGCGTTCTCGCGGGACACAGATACGCAGTATTTT.

The chain is built from TRBV6-6 and TRBJ2-4; 10 bases agree with TRBD2. The CDR3 loop spans 17 amino acids. Germline V gene sequence: CDR1 MNHNY, CDR2 SVGAGI (reference sequence). Germline trimming cut 5 bases from V and 0 bases from J; bases unmatched to any gene: 7. Here the CDR3 DNA reads TGTGCCAGCAGTCTACTAGCGGGGATTTCAGCCAAAAACATTCAGTACTTC. Its protein is CASSLLAGISAKNIQYF.

This clone was seen once. The chain couples TRBV4-1 to TRBJ1-2; perhaps TRBD1 as D (6 bases). Between the trimmed V and J ends, which lost 2 bases and 7 bases, there was a span of 20 bases. This CDR3 spans 16 amino acids. Germline loops: CDR1 MGHRA, CDR2 YSYEKL. The CDR3 spells CASSQLWGTPQGGYTF. The CDR3 bases are TGCGCCAGCAGCCAATTATGGGGGACACCTCAAGGTGGCTACACCTTC.

The chain combines TRBV4-2 with TRBJ1-2; a possible D gene is TRBD1 (6 bases). Germline V gene lookup returns CDR1 LGHNA and CDR2 YNFKEQ. The CDR3 length is 15 residues. Trimming removed 4 bases at V and 4 bases at J, with 16 bases between. The CDR3 region is CASSPTGSLGYGYTF. The DNA of the CDR3 is TGTGCCAGCAGCCCTACAGGGAGTTTAGGCTATGGCTACACCTTC.